The 17 T cell receptor beta chains below come from one sample, sequenced in a study of blood T cell repertoires in COVID-19 (dated by TCRdb to 2018 to 2020). The library was prepared using the immunoSEQ multiplex PCR assay. TCRdb carries this immuneACCESS record with in-frame sequences only. Its versions omit some clonotypes, under half of them owing to an unresolved V gene in the studies checked, with the rest unexplained. Here the sample has roughly 380,000 clones; about 92% occur a single time. The ten largest make up 3.5% to 4% of the sample. The source material was peripheral blood. The receptors stem from a woman aged 55 to 70 with COVID-19, enrolled during active disease.

The V call is TRBV7-2, the J call TRBJ2-5; D call uncertain. This CDR3 region has 14 residues. CDR1 is SGHTA and CDR2 is FQGNSA in the germline V gene. Deletions cut 3 bases from V and 3 bases from J, with 11 bases between. The CDR3 region has the DNA TGTGCCAGCAGCTTCCGTCTTTTTGAAGAGACCCAGTACTTC. Amino acid sequence: CASSFRLFEETQYF.

The rearrangement links TRBV9 to TRBJ1-2; TRBD1 agrees at 10 bases. The CDR3 extends over 14 amino acids. V lost 4 bases, J lost 3 bases, and 3 bases stayed unmatched. Germline V gene sequence: CDR1 SGDLS, CDR2 YYNGEE. The CDR3 protein is CASSYGQGDYGYTF. The CDR3 DNA follows: TGTGCCAGCAGCTACGGACAGGGGGACTATGGCTACACCTTC.

J is TRBJ1-2 and V is TRBV29-1; TRBD1 matches at 8 bases. The CDR3 covers 11 residues. CDR1 is SQVTM, CDR2 ANQGSEA, per germline. V lost 7 bases, J lost 8 bases, and 6 bases stayed unmatched. As DNA, the CDR3 is TGCAGCGGTCAGGGGGCCTGGGGCTACACCTTC. It translates to CSGQGAWGYTF.

The chain joins TRBV6-7 to TRBJ2-1, with a tentative D call TRBD1 (6 bases). TRBV6-7 is flagged as an ORF with uncertain function. The CDR3 totals 16 residues. Deletions cut 4 bases from V and 2 bases from J, with 15 bases between. CDR3 amino acids: CASSSLQGKTYNEQFF. Here the CDR3 DNA reads TGTGCCAGCAGTTCGCTCCAGGGGAAGACCTACAATGAGCAGTTCTTC.

V gene TRBV6-2 or TRBV6-3 combines with J gene TRBJ1-5; 7 bases map to TRBD1. The junction had 11 bases not matched to a gene; V was cut back by 4 bases and J by 2 bases. The CDR3 is made up of 17 amino acids. CDR1 is MNHEY and CDR2 is SVGEGT in the germline V gene. CDR3 coding DNA: TGTGCCAGCAGTTCCCTCAGGGGGGCCGGGGGCAATCAGCCCCAGCATTTT. This encodes CASSSLRGAGGNQPQHF.

V is TRBV4-2 and J is TRBJ1-6; no clear D. From germline, CDR1 is LGHNA and CDR2 YNFKEQ. The CDR3 has 16 amino acids. Trimming removed 0 bases from V and 7 bases from J, with 13 bases in between. CDR3 in amino acids: CASSQDWRVLNSPLHF. The CDR3 DNA reads TGTGCCAGCAGCCAAGATTGGAGGGTATTGAATTCACCCCTCCACTTT.

Regarding this clone: The sample carries other DNA sequences with the same CDR3. This sequence joins TRBV18 and TRBJ1-1, with TRBD1 as a possible D gene (5 bases). This CDR3 is built from 13 residues. Germline CDR1 is KGHSH and CDR2 is LQKENI. Trimming took 2 bases from V and 1 from J, leaving 5 bases between them. Here the CDR3 DNA reads TGTGCCAGCTCACCAACAGGGAACACTGAAGCTTTCTTT. Its protein product is CASSPTGNTEAFF.

CDR3 sequence reads: CASGQRQETQYF. DNA for the CDR3: TGTGCCAGCGGGCAGCGGCAAGAGACCCAGTACTTC. The rearrangement joins TRBV6-5 to TRBJ2-5; possibly TRBD2 for D (5 bases). Germline CDR1 reads MNHEY; CDR2 reads SVGAGI. The CDR3 has 12 amino acids. V was cut by 8 bases and J by 2 bases, with 9 bases left in between.

As DNA, the CDR3 is TGTGCTAGTGGTCTATGGACAGGGATGAATGAAAAACTGTTTTTT. Its translation: CASGLWTGMNEKLFF. This chain connects TRBV12-5 to TRBJ1-4; 8 positions match TRBD1. The CDR3 covers 15 residues. Per germline, CDR1 LGHNT and CDR2 FRNRAP. Losses at the gene ends were 5 bases for V and 5 bases for J; bases not matched to a gene: 7.

The chain couples TRBV11-2 to TRBJ1-1; D is unresolved. Germline V lookup: CDR1 SGHAT, CDR2 FQNNGV. The CDR3 covers 13 residues. The V end lost 4 bases, the J end lost 0 bases, and 6 bases lay between the germline ends. The CDR3 sequence: CASSSSLNTEAFF. CDR3 nucleotide sequence: TGTGCCAGCAGCTCCTCCCTGAACACTGAAGCTTTCTTT.

The gene calls are TRBV5-1 and TRBJ2-5; possibly TRBD1 for D (6 bases). Germline values: CDR1 SGHRS, CDR2 YFSETQ. Trimming pared 3 bases from V and 4 bases from J, leaving 13 bases between. The CDR3 extends over 14 amino acids. The CDR3 coding sequence is TGCGCCAGCAGCTACAACAGGGAAGCAGAGACCCAGTACTTC. It translates to CASSYNREAETQYF.

This chain uses TRBV20-1 with TRBJ1-1; D gene uncertain. The CDR3 is made up of 11 amino acids. Germline assignment: CDR1 DFQATT and CDR2 SNEGSKA (reference sequence). This CDR3 reads CGGPMNTEAFF. Here the CDR3 DNA reads TGCGGTGGTCCTATGAACACTGAAGCTTTCTTT.

The chain carries TRBV6-5 and TRBJ1-2, with D possibly matching TRBD1 (6 bases). The CDR3 loop spans 13 amino acids. From germline, CDR1 is MNHEY and CDR2 SVGAGI. V dropped 8 bases and J dropped 6 bases, with 16 bases sitting between them. The CDR3 DNA sequence: TGTGCCAGCCGCCGGGGGGCTGGGAATGGCTACACCTTC. It is translated as CASRRGAGNGYTF.

V is TRBV19 and J is TRBJ2-1; 12 bases are shared with TRBD2. V trimming: 8 bases; J trimming: 4 bases; junction bases outside the gene matches: 6. Germline CDR1 LNHDA, CDR2 SQIVND (reference sequence). This CDR3 has 15 residues. The CDR3: CASSIGTSGYNEQFF. The CDR3 bases are TGTGCCAGTTCGATTGGGACTAGCGGGTACAATGAGCAGTTCTTC.

The rearrangement links TRBV19 to TRBJ1-3; D gene uncertain. Trimming took 5 bases from V and 0 from J, leaving 8 bases between them. This CDR3 is 14 amino acids long. Germline assignment: CDR1 LNHDA and CDR2 SQIVND (reference sequence). The CDR3 sequence is CASSAKSSGNTIYF. The CDR3 nucleotides read TGTGCCAGTAGTGCGAAGAGCTCTGGAAACACCATATATTTT.

The chain joins TRBV27 to TRBJ1-5; D might be TRBD1 (6 bases). This CDR3 has 15 residues. Deletions cut 4 bases from V and 1 base from J, with 11 bases between. CDR1 and CDR2 (germline): MNHEY, SMNVEV (reference sequence). The CDR3 nucleotides are TGTGCCAGCAGTTCCGGGACACTCAGCAATCAGCCCCAGCATTTT. Protein sequence: CASSSGTLSNQPQHF.

This rearrangement joins TRBV9 to TRBJ1-6, with a weak D call TRBD1 (5 bases). Germline CDR1 SGDLS, CDR2 YYNGEE. The CDR3 extends over 14 amino acids. V dropped 1 base and J dropped 8 bases, with 10 bases sitting between them. The CDR3 loop reads CASSVPGSDSPLHF. CDR3 DNA sequence: TGTGCCAGCAGCGTACCAGGGTCGGATTCACCCCTCCACTTT.